This entry is about one T cell receptor beta chain. What it binds is unknown. It was with 60 Vbeta and 13 Jbeta primers that the PCR ran. Assay: immunoSEQ multiplex PCR; the TCRdb copy retains only in-frame clones and omits some. This sample has roughly 130,000 clones, with approximately 80% found just once. The CDR3 spans 13 residues. CDR1 and CDR2 (germline): SEHNR, FQNEAQ (reference sequence). Trimming left V 1 base short and J 9 bases short, with 12 bases between. These data originate in a study of cytomegalovirus exposure and HLA in healthy donors. Study-wide results and limits: High specificity and sensitivity for cytomegalovirus status were reported for the classifier. Later analysis placed DRB1 highest and HLA-C lowest in TCR association rates, which differed by HLA locus.

V usage is TRBV7-9 and J usage is TRBJ1-2; D unresolved. The clonotype comes from a man under 40 in good health and CMV-seronegative. The sample taken for sequencing was PBMCs. The CDR3 here is CASSLETGCRYTF. The DNA of the CDR3 is TGTGCCAGCAGCTTAGAGACCGGGTGCCGCTACACCTTC.